The subject of this entry is one T cell receptor beta chain. Its recognized antigen is unknown. Per-base quality was not reported, and no clone a single base away is much larger than it. These data come from a study of blood T cell repertoires in COVID-19 (dated by TCRdb to the early 2020s). For context, the study as a whole: Samples covering the acute and convalescent phases of COVID-19 were provided by collaborators in the United States, Italy and Spain. The material from the prospective study consisted of cDNA or gDNA derived from T cells, B-cell-depleted T cells, or PBMCs. Deeply sampled blood TCRbeta repertoires from subjects exposed to, actively infected with, or recovered from COVID-19 were included in the dataset. A freely available public database, intended as a resource for researchers studying the immune response to SARS-CoV-2, is where the repertoires were released. The samples were drawn from two sources: the first 160 participants of the ongoing ImmuneRACE study, and fewer than 1,500 subjects contributed by 6 global collaborators. The sample metadata nearly always contained a de-identified subject ID, COVID-19 status, age in years and sex. Where available, HLA class I and class II types were taken from metadata supplied by the sample provider and were not determined by assay-based typing.

Beyond this particular receptor, the publication reports: How much clinical and demographic metadata was included differed by source and by participant, and the metadata was provided uncurated.

Whole blood was collected in K2EDTA tubes by collaborating institutions according to the institutions' own protocols. For TCRbeta analysis, collaborator samples were shipped as frozen whole blood, as isolated PBMCs, or as DNA extracted from either sample type. TCRbeta CDR3 regions were amplified from genomic DNA by means of the immunoSEQ Assay, a bias-controlled multiplex PCR. The study's own analysis went as follows. The number of nucleated cells in each sample was estimated from the amplification of reference gene primers within the assay. To quantify the absolute abundance of each unique TCRbeta CDR3 rearrangement, sequence reads were collapsed and filtered. For each sample, productive Simpson clonality was calculated as the square root of Simpson's diversity index over productive rearrangements. Drawn from immuneACCESS, this table holds only the in-frame rearrangements with V and J called that TCRdb kept. Clones are partly lost; checked studies trace under half to an unresolved V gene and leave the rest unexplained. V and J calls and clone size come straight from that table; D and trimming were deduced from the DNA. Present in this sample are about 190,000 clones, roughly 80% of which were seen just once. The ten largest clones take up roughly an eighth of the sample.

The CDR3 runs 17 residues from the cysteine to the phenylalanine. This entry keeps only the CDR3 DNA: 51 bases, framed from base 1. From the germline V gene, CDR1 is LGHNT and CDR2 is FRNRAP. V sheds 3 bases and J sheds 3 bases, leaving 15 bases between their ends. The origin of this receptor is a woman between 45 and 60 years old with acute or convalescent COVID-19. The rearrangement joined TRBV12-5 to TRBJ1-6; a confident D gene designation cannot be given. The sample consisted of peripheral blood. The DNA sequence is as follows: TGTGCTAGTGGTTTTAGCGCGGTAGGAGGCTATAATTCACCCCTCCACTTT. Translation gives CASGFSAVGGYNSPLHF.